This T cell receptor beta chain derives from a study of CD8+ T cells in alopecia areata. About this clone: Its specificity is unknown.

Study-wide results and limits: One nonresponder makes the tie between baseline CD8+ expansion and response uncertain. There were many expanded lesional clones persisting in scalp and blood during tofacitinib.

It was cDNA, reverse transcribed from extracted RNA, that served as the sequencing template. Data came from immunoSEQ multiplex PCR; TCRdb stores just in-frame clones and leaves some out. Of around 300,000 clones listed, roughly 60% are singletons. Treatment indicated: oral pan-JAK inhibitor, 5-10 mg twice daily. This clonotype was sampled from a human donor with alopecia areata. Sequences were derived from CD4+ T cells sorted from blood, sampled at week 52, from a patient treated with tofacitinib.

CDR3 region: CASSETGYNEQFF. CDR3 in DNA: TGTGCCAGCAGTGAGACAGGATACAATGAGCAGTTCTTC. The chain has TRBV2 and TRBJ2-1; possible D gene TRBD1, 6 bases. Germline V gene data show CDR1 as SNHLY and CDR2 as FYNNEI. This CDR3 has 13 residues. The ends were cut back, 3 bases at V and 4 bases at J, with 7 bases in the middle.